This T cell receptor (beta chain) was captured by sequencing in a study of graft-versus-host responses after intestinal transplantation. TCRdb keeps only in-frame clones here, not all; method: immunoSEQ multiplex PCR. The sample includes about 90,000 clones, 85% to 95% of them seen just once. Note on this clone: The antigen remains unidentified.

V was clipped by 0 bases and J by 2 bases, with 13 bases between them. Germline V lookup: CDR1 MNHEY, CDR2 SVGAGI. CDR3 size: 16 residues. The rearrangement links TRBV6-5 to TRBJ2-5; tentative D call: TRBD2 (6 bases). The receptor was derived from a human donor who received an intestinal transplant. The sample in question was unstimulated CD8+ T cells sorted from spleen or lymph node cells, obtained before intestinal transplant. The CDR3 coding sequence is TGTGCCAGCAGTTACTCTCTCGGGAGTAGGCAAGAGACCCAGTACTTC. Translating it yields CASSYSLGSRQETQYF.